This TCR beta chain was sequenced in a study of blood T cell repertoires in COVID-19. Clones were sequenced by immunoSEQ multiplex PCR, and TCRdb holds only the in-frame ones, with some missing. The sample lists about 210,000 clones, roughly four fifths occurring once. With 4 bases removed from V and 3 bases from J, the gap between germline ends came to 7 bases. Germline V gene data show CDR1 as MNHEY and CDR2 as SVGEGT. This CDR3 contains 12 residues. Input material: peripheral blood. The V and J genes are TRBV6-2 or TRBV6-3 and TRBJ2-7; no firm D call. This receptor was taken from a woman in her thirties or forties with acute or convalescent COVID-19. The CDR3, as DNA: TGTGCCAGCAGTTCACAGTTCTACGAGCAGTACTTC. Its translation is CASSSQFYEQYF.